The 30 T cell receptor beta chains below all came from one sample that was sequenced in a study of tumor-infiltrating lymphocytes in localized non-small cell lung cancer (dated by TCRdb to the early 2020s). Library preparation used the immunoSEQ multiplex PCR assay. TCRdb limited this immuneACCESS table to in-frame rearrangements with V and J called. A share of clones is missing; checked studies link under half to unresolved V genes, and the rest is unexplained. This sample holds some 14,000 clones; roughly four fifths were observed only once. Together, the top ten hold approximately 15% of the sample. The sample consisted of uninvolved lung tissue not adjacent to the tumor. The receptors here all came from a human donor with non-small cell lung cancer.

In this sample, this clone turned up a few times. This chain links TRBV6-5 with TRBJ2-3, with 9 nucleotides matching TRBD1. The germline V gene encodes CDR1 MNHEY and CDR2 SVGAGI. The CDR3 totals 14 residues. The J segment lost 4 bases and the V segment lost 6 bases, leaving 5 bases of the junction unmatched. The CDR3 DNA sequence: TGTGCCAGCAGACAGGGGGCGGAACCAGATACGCAGTATTTT. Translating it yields CASRQGAEPDTQYF.

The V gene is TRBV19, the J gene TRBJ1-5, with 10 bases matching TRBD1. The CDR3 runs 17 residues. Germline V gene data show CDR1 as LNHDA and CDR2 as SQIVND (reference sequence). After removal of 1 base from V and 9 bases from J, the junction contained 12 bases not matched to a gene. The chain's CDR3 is CASSIAGQGHILWPQHF. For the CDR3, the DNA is TGTGCCAGTAGTATAGCGGGACAGGGGCACATTTTGTGGCCCCAGCATTTT.

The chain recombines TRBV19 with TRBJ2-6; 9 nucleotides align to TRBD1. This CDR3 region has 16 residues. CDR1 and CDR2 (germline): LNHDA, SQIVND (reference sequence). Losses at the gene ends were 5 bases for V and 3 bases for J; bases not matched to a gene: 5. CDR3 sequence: CASSATGGFGANVLTF. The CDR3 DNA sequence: TGTGCCAGTAGTGCGACAGGGGGATTTGGGGCCAACGTCCTGACTTTC.

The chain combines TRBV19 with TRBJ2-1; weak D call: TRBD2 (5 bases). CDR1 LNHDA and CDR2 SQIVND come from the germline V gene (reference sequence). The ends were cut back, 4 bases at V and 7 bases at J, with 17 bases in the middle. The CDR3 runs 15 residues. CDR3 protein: CASSNPVLTGNEQFF. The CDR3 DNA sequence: TGTGCCAGTAGTAATCCGGTTTTAACGGGAAATGAGCAGTTCTTC. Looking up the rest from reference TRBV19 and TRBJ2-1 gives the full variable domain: DGGITQSPKYLFRKEGQNVTLSCEQNLNHDAMYWYRQDPGQGLRLIYYSQIVNDFQKGDIAEGYSVSREKKESFPLTVTSAQKNPTAFYLCASSNPVLTGNEQFFGPGTRLTVL.

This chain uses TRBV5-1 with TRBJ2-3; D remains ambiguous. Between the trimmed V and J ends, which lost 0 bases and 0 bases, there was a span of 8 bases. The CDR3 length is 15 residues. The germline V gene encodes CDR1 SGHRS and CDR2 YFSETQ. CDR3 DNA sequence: TGCGCCAGCAGCTTGGAGGCCAGTAGCACAGATACGCAGTATTTT. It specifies CASSLEASSTDTQYF.

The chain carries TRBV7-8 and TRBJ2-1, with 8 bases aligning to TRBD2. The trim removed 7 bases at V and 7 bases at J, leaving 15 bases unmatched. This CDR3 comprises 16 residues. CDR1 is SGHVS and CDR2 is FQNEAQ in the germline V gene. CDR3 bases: TGTGCCAGCATCAAGAGCGGGAGCATCTTAGGAAATGAGCAGTTCTTC. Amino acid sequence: CASIKSGSILGNEQFF.

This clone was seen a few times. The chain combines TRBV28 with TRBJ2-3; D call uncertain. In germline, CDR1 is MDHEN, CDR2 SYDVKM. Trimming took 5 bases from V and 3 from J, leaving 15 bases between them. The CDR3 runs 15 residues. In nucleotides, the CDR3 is TGTGCCAGCAGTCTCATCCAGGCTGGAACAGATACGCAGTATTTT. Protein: CASSLIQAGTDTQYF.

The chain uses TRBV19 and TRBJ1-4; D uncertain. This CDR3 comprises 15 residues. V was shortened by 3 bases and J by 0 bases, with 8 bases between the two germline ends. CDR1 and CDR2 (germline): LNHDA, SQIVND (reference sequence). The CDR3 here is CASSMDLATNEKLFF. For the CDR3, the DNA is TGTGCCAGTAGTATGGACCTAGCAACTAATGAAAAACTGTTTTTT.

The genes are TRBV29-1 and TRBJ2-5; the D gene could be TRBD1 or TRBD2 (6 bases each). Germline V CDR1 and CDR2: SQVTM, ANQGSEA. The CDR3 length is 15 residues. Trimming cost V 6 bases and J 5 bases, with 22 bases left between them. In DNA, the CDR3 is TGCAGCGTCCCCACCCCCGCCGGGGGCGGCGAGACCCAGTACTTC. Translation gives CSVPTPAGGGETQYF.

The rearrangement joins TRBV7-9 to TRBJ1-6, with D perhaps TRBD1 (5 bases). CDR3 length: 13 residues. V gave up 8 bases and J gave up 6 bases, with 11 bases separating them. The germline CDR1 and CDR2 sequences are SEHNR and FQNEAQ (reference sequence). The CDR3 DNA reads TGTGCCAGCGGGGGGATTTCTAATTCACCCCTCCACTTT. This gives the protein CASGGISNSPLHF.

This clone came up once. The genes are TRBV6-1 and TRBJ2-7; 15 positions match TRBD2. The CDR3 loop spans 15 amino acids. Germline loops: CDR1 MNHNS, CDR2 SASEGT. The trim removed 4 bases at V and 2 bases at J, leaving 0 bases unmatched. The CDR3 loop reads CASSGTSGRAYEQYF. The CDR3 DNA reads TGTGCCAGCAGTGGGACTAGCGGGAGGGCCTACGAGCAGTACTTC.

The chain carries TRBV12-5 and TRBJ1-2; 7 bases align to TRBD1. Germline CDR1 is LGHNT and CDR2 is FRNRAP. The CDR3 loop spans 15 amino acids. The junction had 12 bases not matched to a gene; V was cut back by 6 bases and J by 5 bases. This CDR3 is CASGDYRGGGYGYTF. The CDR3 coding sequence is TGTGCTAGTGGCGACTACAGGGGAGGTGGGTATGGCTACACCTTC.

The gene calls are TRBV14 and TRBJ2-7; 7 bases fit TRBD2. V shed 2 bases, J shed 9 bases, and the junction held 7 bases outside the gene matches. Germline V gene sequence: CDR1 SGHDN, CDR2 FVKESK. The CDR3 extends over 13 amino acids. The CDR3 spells CASSQRGGLRQYF. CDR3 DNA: TGTGCCAGCAGCCAAAGGGGAGGGTTGCGGCAGTACTTC. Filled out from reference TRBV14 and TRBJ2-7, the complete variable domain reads EAGVTQFPSHSVIEKGQTVTLRCDPISGHDNLYWYRRVMGKEIKFLLHFVKESKQDESGMPNNRFLAERTGGTYSTLKVQPAELEDSGVYFCASSQRGGLRQYFGPGTRLTVT.

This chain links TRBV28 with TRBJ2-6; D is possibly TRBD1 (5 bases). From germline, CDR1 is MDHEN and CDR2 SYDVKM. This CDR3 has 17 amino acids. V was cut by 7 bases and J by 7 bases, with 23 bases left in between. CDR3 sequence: CASTPISTDWYANVLTF. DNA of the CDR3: TGTGCCAGCACCCCAATCTCGACAGATTGGTATGCCAACGTCCTGACTTTC.

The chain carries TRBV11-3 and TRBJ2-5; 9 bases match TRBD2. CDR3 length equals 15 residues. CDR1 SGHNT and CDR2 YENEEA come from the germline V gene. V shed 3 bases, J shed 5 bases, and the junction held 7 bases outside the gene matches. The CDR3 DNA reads TGTGCCAGCAGCTTGACTAGCGGAGGGAGGGAGACCCAGTACTTC. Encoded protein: CASSLTSGGRETQYF.

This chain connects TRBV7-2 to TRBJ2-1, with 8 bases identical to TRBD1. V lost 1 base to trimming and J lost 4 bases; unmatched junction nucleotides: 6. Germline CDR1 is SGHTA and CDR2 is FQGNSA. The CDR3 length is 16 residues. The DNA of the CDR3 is TGTGCCAGCAGCTTAGAAGGCAGGGGGCCATACAATGAGCAGTTCTTC. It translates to CASSLEGRGPYNEQFF.

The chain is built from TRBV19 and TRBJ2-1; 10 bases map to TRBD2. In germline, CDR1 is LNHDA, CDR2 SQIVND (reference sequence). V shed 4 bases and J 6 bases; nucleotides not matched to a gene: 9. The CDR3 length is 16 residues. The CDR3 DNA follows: TGTGCCAGTAGTAGGGACTTTAGCGGGGGGTTCAATGAGCAGTTCTTC. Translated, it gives CASSRDFSGGFNEQFF. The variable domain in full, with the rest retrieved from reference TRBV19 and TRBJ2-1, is DGGITQSPKYLFRKEGQNVTLSCEQNLNHDAMYWYRQDPGQGLRLIYYSQIVNDFQKGDIAEGYSVSREKKESFPLTVTSAQKNPTAFYLCASSRDFSGGFNEQFFGPGTRLTVL.

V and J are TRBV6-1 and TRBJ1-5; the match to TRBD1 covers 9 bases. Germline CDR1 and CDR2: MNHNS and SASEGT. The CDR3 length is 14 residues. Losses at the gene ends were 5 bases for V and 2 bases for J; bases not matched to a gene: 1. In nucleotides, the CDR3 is TGTGCCAGCAGTTGGACAGGGGGCAATCAGCCCCAGCATTTT. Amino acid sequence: CASSWTGGNQPQHF.

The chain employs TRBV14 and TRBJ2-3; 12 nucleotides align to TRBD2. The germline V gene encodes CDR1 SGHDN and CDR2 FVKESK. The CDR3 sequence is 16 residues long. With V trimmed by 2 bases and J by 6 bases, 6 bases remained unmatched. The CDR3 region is CASSQPLAGGPDTQYF. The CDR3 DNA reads TGTGCCAGCAGCCAACCGCTAGCGGGAGGGCCGGATACGCAGTATTTT.

CDR3 sequence reads: CSVEDVTGNTIYF. The CDR3 nucleotides are TGCAGCGTTGAAGATGTAACTGGAAACACCATATATTTT. The J gene is TRBJ1-3, the V gene TRBV29-1; no clear D gene. The V gene lost 0 bases and the J gene lost 2 bases, with 5 bases spanning the gap. Germline CDR1 reads SQVTM; CDR2 reads ANQGSEA. The CDR3 totals 13 residues.

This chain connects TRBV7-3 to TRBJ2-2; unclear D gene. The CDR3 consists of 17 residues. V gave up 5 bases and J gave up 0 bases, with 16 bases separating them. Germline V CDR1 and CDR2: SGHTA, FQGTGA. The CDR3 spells CASSPSPTDANTGELFF. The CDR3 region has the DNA TGTGCCAGCAGCCCGAGCCCCACAGATGCGAACACCGGGGAGCTGTTTTTT.

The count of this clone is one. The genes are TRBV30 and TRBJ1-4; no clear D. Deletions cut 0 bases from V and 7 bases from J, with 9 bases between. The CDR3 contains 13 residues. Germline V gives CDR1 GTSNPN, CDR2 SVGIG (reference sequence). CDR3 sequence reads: CAWSVRRGEKLFF. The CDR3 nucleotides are TGTGCCTGGAGTGTACGCAGAGGTGAAAAACTGTTTTTT.

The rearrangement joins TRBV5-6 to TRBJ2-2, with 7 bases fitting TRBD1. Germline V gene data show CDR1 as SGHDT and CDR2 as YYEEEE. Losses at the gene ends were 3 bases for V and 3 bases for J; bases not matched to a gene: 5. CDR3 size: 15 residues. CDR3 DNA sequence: TGTGCCAGCAGCTCCAGGGGGTTTCACACCGGGGAGCTGTTTTTT. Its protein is CASSSRGFHTGELFF.

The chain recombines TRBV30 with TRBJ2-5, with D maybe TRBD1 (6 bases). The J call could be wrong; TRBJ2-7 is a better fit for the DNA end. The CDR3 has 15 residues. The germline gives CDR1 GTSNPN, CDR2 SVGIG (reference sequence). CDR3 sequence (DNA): TGTGCCTGGAGCCCGGTCGGCAGGGGAGCCTACGAGCAGTACTTC. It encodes CAWSPVGRGAYEQYF.

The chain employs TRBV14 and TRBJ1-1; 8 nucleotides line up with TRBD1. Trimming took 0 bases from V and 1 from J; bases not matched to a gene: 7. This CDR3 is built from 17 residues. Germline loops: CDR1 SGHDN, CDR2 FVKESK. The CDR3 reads CASSQEATGVRNTEAFF. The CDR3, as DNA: TGTGCCAGCAGCCAAGAGGCGACAGGGGTCCGGAACACTGAAGCTTTCTTT.

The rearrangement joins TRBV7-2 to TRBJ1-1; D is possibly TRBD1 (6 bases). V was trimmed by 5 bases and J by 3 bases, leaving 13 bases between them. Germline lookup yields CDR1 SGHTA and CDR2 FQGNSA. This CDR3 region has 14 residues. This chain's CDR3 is CASSQLPGDTEAFF. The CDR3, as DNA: TGTGCCAGCAGCCAACTTCCAGGGGACACTGAAGCTTTCTTT.

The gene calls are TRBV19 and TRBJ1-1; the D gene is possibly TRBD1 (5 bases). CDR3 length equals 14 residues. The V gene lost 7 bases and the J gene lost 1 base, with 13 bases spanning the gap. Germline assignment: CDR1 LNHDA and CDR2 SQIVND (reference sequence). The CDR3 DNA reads TGTGCCAGTACCCCGACAGAAAAGAACACTGAAGCTTTCTTT. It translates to CASTPTEKNTEAFF.

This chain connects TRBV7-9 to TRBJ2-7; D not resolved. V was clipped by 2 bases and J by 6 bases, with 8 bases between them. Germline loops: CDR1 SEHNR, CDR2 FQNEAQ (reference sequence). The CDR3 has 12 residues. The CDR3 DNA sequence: TGTGCCAGCAGCTTAAGCCCGGGCGAGCAGTACTTC. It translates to CASSLSPGEQYF.

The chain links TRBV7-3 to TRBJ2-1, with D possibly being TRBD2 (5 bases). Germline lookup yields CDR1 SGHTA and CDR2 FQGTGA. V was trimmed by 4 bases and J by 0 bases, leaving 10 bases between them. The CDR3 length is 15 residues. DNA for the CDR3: TGTGCCAGCAGCTGGGGAGAAAGCTCCTACAATGAGCAGTTCTTC. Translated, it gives CASSWGESSYNEQFF.

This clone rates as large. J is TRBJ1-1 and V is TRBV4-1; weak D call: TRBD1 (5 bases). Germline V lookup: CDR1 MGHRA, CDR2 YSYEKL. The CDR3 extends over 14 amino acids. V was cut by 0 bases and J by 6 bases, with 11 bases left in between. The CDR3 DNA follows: TGCGCCAGCAGCCAAGATAGGGGTCGCGCTGAAGCTTTCTTT. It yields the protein CASSQDRGRAEAFF.